The 21 T cell receptor beta chains below come from one sample, sequenced in a study of response to subunit inactivated influenza vaccine. TCRdb used MiXCR to reprocess the RT-PCR reads, holding one entry per CDR3 protein. The sample has 860,000 or so distinct CDR3 sequences, 20% to 25% seen once; the top ten hold about a tenth. The sample consisted of PBMCs from blood, taken more than 4 days after vaccination. The receptors come from a man aged 45 to 65 who received an inactivated influenza vaccine.

The chain couples TRBV10-3 to TRBJ2-1; tentative D call: TRBD2 (5 bases). Trimming shortened V by 3 bases and J by 12 bases, and 15 bases separated the two germline ends. This CDR3 has 13 amino acids. The germline V gene has CDR1 ENHRY and CDR2 SYGVKD. The CDR3 coding sequence is TGTGCCATCAGTGATGAGCGGTCCCCGCGGCAGTTCTTC. Protein sequence: CAISDERSPRQFF.

The rearrangement uses TRBV29-1 and TRBJ2-2; 8 bases match TRBD1. There are 14 residues in the CDR3. The J segment lost 5 bases and the V segment lost 7 bases, leaving 9 bases of the junction unmatched. Germline CDR1 is SQVTM and CDR2 is ANQGSEA. The CDR3 region is CSAQSGQGTGELFF. The CDR3 DNA follows: TGCAGCGCCCAGTCCGGACAGGGTACCGGGGAGCTGTTTTTT.

This clonotype was seen only a few times. V usage is TRBV5-1 and J usage is TRBJ2-7, with TRBD1 identical over 9 bases. The CDR3 consists of 14 residues. The J segment lost 5 bases and the V segment lost 4 bases, leaving 7 bases of the junction unmatched. The germline V gene has CDR1 SGHRS and CDR2 YFSETQ. CDR3 coding DNA: TGCGCCAGCAGCCCGGGACAGGGAGGCGACGAGCAGTACTTC. Protein sequence: CASSPGQGGDEQYF.

This clonotype was counted a few times. The chain carries TRBV24-1 and TRBJ2-7, with 12 positions matching TRBD2. The germline gives CDR1 KGHDR, CDR2 SFDVKD. Germline trimming cut 3 bases from V and 6 bases from J; bases unmatched to any gene: 5. The CDR3 covers 15 residues. DNA of the CDR3: TGTGCCACCAGTGATAGCCGGACTAGCGGGACCGAGCAGTACTTC. It codes for CATSDSRTSGTEQYF.

CDR3 DNA: TGTGCCAGCAGCCAAGAAGGAGGCGAGCAGTACTTC. It is translated as CASSQEGGEQYF. The rearrangement uses TRBV4-2 and TRBJ2-7; possible D gene TRBD2, 5 bases. Germline loops: CDR1 LGHNA, CDR2 YNFKEQ. The CDR3 totals 12 residues. V shed 0 bases and J shed 6 bases, with 6 bases lying between them.

V is TRBV6-2 or TRBV6-3 and J is TRBJ1-3; no clear D. The CDR3 has 16 amino acids. The ends were cut back, 2 bases at V and 0 bases at J, with 11 bases in the middle. Germline V gives CDR1 MNHEY, CDR2 SVGEGT. The CDR3 here is CASSYGRRNSGNTIYF. The CDR3 DNA is TGTGCCAGCAGTTACGGGCGGCGGAACTCTGGAAACACCATATATTTT.

This clonotype was observed a handful of times. The CDR3 nucleotides are TGTGCCAGCAGCTTAGGGACTAGCGCTCGGGAGCAGTACTTC. This gives the protein CASSLGTSAREQYF. V and J are TRBV7-8 and TRBJ2-7, with 9 bases matching TRBD2. V trimming: 1 base; J trimming: 7 bases; junction bases outside the gene matches: 5. The CDR3 is 14 amino acids. Germline V gene lookup returns CDR1 SGHVS and CDR2 FQNEAQ.

The chain recombines TRBV5-1 with TRBJ1-4; 10 bases fit TRBD1. The CDR3 sequence is 16 residues long. The J segment lost 7 bases and the V segment lost 4 bases, leaving 10 bases of the junction unmatched. Per the germline V gene, CDR1 is SGHRS and CDR2 is YFSETQ. CDR3 DNA: TGCGCCAGCAGCCCTTCTTCCGGGACAGGGGTTGAAAAACTGTTTTTT. Amino acid sequence: CASSPSSGTGVEKLFF. The variable domain in full, with the rest retrieved from reference TRBV5-1 and TRBJ1-4, is KAGVTQTPRYLIKTRGQQVTLSCSPISGHRSVSWYQQTPGQGLQFLFEYFSETQRNKGNFPGRFSGRQFSNSRSEMNVSTLELGDSALYLCASSPSSGTGVEKLFFGSGTQLSVL.

This clonotype was seen only a few times. CDR3 protein: CASSQGAGMNTEAFF. The CDR3 region has the DNA TGCGCCAGCAGCCAAGGTGCGGGGATGAACACTGAAGCTTTCTTT. The chain combines TRBV4-3 with TRBJ1-1; no definite D call. This CDR3 has 15 amino acids. Between the trimmed V and J ends, which lost 1 base and 0 bases, there was a span of 9 bases. In germline, CDR1 is LGHNA, CDR2 YSLEER.

In this sample, this clonotype turned up a few times. This chain uses TRBV29-1 with TRBJ2-7, with 9 positions matching TRBD1. The CDR3 contains 15 residues. The trim removed 6 bases at V and 0 bases at J, leaving 9 bases unmatched. From germline, CDR1 is SQVTM and CDR2 ANQGSEA. The CDR3 region has the DNA TGCAGCGTCGGAAGGGGGACAGGGAGCTCCTACGAGCAGTACTTC. Translation: CSVGRGTGSSYEQYF.

This clonotype was counted between two and nine times. The V call is TRBV24-1, the J call TRBJ1-5; D gene uncertain. The V gene lost 9 bases and the J gene lost 3 bases, with 14 bases spanning the gap. The CDR3 length is 14 residues. CDR1 KGHDR and CDR2 SFDVKD come from the germline V gene. CDR3 DNA sequence: TGTGCCACCGCGGGAGAGGGTTTCAATCAGCCCCAGCATTTT. Its translation is CATAGEGFNQPQHF.

In its sample, this clonotype was seen many times. The rearrangement joins TRBV6-2 or TRBV6-3 to TRBJ2-1; TRBD2 matches at 13 bases. The junction had 10 bases not matched to a gene; V was cut back by 5 bases and J by 6 bases. The CDR3 has 17 residues. Germline V gene sequence: CDR1 MNHEY, CDR2 SVGEGT. The DNA for the CDR3 is TGTGCCAGCAGTGTGGGACTAGCGGGAATTAGAGGCAATGAGCAGTTCTTC. Residues: CASSVGLAGIRGNEQFF.

This clonotype was observed a single time. The V call is TRBV10-3, the J call TRBJ2-3; 8 positions match TRBD1. CDR1 ENHRY and CDR2 SYGVKD come from the germline V gene. The CDR3 length is 15 residues. Trimming removed 8 bases from V and 5 bases from J; junction bases left unmatched: 12. This CDR3 reads CAISSRQGNGDTQYF. The DNA for the CDR3 is TGTGCCATCTCGTCGAGACAGGGGAATGGAGATACGCAGTATTTT.

This clonotype has more than one count but fewer than ten. This sequence joins TRBV12-3 or TRBV12-4 and TRBJ1-4; D gene unclear. The CDR3 is 15 residues long. V was pared by 4 bases and J by 6 bases, with 15 bases between. CDR3 DNA: TGTGCCAGCAGTTCCCCCGGGTTTGGGTATGAAAAACTGTTTTTT. This codes for CASSSPGFGYEKLFF.

The chain combines TRBV27 with TRBJ2-2; TRBD1 aligns across 9 bases. From germline, CDR1 is MNHEY and CDR2 SMNVEV (reference sequence). V was clipped by 2 bases and J by 5 bases; unmatched bases: 6. This CDR3 is built from 16 residues. The CDR3 protein is CASSLPGTGRTGELFF. CDR3 DNA sequence: TGTGCCAGCAGTTTACCTGGGACAGGGCGGACCGGGGAGCTGTTTTTT.

The chain uses TRBV28 and TRBJ1-3; D ambiguous. Germline CDR1 is MDHEN and CDR2 is SYDVKM. V gave up 1 base and J gave up 4 bases, with 11 bases separating them. CDR3 length: 15 amino acids. In nucleotides, the CDR3 is TGTGCCAGCAGTTTATTTATGGGCCCAGGAAACACCATATATTTT. This codes for CASSLFMGPGNTIYF. The variable domain in full, with the rest retrieved from reference TRBV28 and TRBJ1-3, is DVKVTQSSRYLVKRTGEKVFLECVQDMDHENMFWYRQDPGLGLRLIYFSYDVKMKEKGDIPEGYSVSREKKERFSLILESASTNQTSMYLCASSLFMGPGNTIYFGEGSWLTVV.

A few counts support this clonotype. The chain is built from TRBV6-1 and TRBJ2-1; the D gene is possibly TRBD2 (5 bases). The CDR3 sequence is 15 residues long. CDR1 and CDR2 (germline): MNHNS, SASEGT. V lost 6 bases and J lost 7, with 19 bases in between. As DNA, the CDR3 is TGTGCCAGCAGGGAGAGGTGGGAGCTGGGTAATGAGCAGTTCTTC. Its translation: CASRERWELGNEQFF.

This clonotype was detected a few times. The chain recombines TRBV7-2 with TRBJ2-7; D is unclear. The CDR3 contains 13 residues. The V gene lost 2 bases and the J gene lost 4 bases, with 9 bases spanning the gap. Germline V lookup: CDR1 SGHTA, CDR2 FQGNSA. The CDR3 DNA reads TGTGCCAGCAGCTTAAGTATAGGGTACGAGCAGTACTTC. Translation gives CASSLSIGYEQYF.

This clonotype has just a few counts. The V gene is TRBV9, the J gene TRBJ2-4; unclear D gene. CDR1 is SGDLS and CDR2 is YYNGEE in the germline V gene. This CDR3 has 17 residues. The V and J ends lost 0 bases and 0 bases respectively, with 13 bases between them. As DNA, the CDR3 is TGTGCCAGCAGCGTAGGCAGAGGCAGTCTAGCCAAAAACATTCAGTACTTC. Protein sequence: CASSVGRGSLAKNIQYF.

This clonotype was counted a few times. The chain is built from TRBV5-5 and TRBJ2-1; 8 nucleotides agree with TRBD2. The CDR3 covers 14 residues. Germline V gene sequence: CDR1 SGHKS, CDR2 YYEKEE (reference sequence). V was clipped by 4 bases and J by 10 bases; unmatched bases: 10. The CDR3 DNA reads TGTGCCAGCAGCCCTCACTTGCGGGAGGAAGAGCAGTTCTTC. Its protein is CASSPHLREEEQFF.

This rearrangement joins TRBV29-1 to TRBJ2-2, with D tentatively TRBD2 (7 bases). The germline V and J ends were trimmed by 4 bases and 0 bases, with 9 bases remaining between them. CDR1 is SQVTM and CDR2 is ANQGSEA in the germline V gene. This CDR3 contains 14 residues. The CDR3 sequence: CSVGGGPNTGELFF. DNA of the CDR3: TGCAGCGTTGGGGGGGGGCCGAACACCGGGGAGCTGTTTTTT.